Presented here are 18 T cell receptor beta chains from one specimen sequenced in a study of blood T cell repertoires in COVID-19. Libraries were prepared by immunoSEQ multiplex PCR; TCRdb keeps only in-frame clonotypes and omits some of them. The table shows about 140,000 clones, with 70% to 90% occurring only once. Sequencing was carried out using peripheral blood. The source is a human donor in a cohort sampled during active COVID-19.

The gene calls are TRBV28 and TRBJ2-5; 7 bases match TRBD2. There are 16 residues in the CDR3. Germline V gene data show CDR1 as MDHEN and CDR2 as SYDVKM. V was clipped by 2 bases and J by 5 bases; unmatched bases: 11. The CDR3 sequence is CASSLPVGGALETQYF. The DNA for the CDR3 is TGTGCCAGCAGTTTACCGGTGGGAGGGGCCCTGGAGACCCAGTACTTC.

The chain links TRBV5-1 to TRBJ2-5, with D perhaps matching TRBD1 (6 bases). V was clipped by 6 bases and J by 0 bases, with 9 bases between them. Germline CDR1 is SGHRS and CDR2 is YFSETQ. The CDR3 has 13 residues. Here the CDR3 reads CASTRTDQETQYF. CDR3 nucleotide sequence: TGCGCCAGCACGCGGACAGACCAAGAGACCCAGTACTTC.

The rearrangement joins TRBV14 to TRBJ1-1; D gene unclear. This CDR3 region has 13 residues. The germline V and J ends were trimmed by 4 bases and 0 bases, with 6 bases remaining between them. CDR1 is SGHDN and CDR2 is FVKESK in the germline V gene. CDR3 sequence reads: CASSLFVNTEAFF. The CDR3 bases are TGTGCCAGCAGCCTATTCGTGAACACTGAAGCTTTCTTT.

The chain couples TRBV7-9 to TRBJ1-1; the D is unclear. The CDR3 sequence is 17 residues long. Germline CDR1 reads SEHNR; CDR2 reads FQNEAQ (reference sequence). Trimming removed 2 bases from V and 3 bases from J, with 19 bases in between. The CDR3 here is CASSLPPFEGQDTEAFF. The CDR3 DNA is TGTGCCAGCAGCTTACCTCCGTTTGAGGGCCAGGACACTGAAGCTTTCTTT.

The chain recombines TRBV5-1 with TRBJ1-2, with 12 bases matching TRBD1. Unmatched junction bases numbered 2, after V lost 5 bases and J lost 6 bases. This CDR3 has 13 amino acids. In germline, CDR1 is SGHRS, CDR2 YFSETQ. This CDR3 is CASRRDRGHGYTF. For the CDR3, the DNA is TGCGCCAGCAGAAGGGACAGGGGGCATGGCTACACCTTC.

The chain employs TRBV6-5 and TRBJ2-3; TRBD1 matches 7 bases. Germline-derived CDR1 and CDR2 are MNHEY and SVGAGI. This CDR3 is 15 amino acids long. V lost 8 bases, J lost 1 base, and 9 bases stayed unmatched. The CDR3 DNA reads TGTGCCAGCGCAAGAGGGACAGACCGCACAGATACGCAGTATTTT. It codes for CASARGTDRTDTQYF.

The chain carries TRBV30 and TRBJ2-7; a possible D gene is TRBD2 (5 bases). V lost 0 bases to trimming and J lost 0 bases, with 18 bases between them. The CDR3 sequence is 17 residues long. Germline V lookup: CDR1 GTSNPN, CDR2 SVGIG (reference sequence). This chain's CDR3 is CAWSVGKGLAFSYEQYF. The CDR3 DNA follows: TGTGCCTGGAGTGTCGGAAAAGGCTTAGCGTTCTCCTACGAGCAGTACTTC.

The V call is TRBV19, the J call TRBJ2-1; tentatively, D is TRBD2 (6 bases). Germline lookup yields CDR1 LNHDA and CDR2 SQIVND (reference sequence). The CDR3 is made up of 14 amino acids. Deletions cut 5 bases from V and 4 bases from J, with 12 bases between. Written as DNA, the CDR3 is TGTGCCAGTAGTTTCGCCGGGGGATACAATGAGCAGTTCTTC. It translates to CASSFAGGYNEQFF.

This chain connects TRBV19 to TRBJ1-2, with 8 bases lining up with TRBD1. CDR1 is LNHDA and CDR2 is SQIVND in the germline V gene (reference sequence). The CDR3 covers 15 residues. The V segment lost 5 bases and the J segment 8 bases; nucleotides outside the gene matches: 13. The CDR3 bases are TGTGCCAGTAGTCCCCACGGACAGGGCTTTTTCGGCTACACCTTC. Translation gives CASSPHGQGFFGYTF.

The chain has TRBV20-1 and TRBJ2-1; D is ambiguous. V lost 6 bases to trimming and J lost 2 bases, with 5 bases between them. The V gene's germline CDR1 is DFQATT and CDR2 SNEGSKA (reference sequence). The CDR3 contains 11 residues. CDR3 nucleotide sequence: TGCAGTGCAGAGCCCTACAATGAGCAGTTCTTC. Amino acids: CSAEPYNEQFF.

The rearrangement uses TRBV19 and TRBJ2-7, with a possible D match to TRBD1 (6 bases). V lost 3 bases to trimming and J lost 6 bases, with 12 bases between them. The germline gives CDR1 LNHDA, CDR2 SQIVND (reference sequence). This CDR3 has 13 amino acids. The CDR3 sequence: CASSIAATGEQYF. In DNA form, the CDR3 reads TGTGCCAGTAGTATTGCCGCGACAGGCGAGCAGTACTTC.

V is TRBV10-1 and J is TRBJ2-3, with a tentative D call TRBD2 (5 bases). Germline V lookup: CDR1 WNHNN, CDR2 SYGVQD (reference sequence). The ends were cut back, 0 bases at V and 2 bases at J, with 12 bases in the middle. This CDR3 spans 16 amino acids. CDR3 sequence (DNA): TGCGCCAGCAGTGAGTCGCGGGCAGCGTTCACAGATACGCAGTATTTT. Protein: CASSESRAAFTDTQYF.

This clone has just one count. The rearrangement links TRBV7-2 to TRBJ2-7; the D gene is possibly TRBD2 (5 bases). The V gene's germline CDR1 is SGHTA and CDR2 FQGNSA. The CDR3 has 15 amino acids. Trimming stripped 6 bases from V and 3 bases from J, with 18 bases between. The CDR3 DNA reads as TGTGCCAGCAGTCCTAACCCCGGGATATACTACGAGCAGTACTTC. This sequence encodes CASSPNPGIYYEQYF. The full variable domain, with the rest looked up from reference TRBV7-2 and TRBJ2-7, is GAGVSQSPSNKVTEKGKDVELRCDPISGHTALYWYRQSLGQGLEFLIYFQGNSAPDKSGLPSDRFSAERTGGSVSTLTIQRTQQEDSAVYLCASSPNPGIYYEQYFGPGTRLTVT.

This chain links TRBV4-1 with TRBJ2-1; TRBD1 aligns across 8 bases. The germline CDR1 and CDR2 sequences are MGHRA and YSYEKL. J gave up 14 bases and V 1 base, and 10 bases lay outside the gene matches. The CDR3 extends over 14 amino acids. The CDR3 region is CASSQVGAQGAKFF. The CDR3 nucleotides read TGCGCCAGCAGCCAAGTCGGGGCCCAGGGGGCAAAGTTCTTC.

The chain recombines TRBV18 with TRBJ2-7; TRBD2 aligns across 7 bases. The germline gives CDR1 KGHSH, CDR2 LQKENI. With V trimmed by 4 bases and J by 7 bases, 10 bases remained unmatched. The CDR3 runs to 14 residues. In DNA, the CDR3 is TGTGCCAGCTCACTGGGGGAGGGCCGGCGGGAGCAGTACTTC. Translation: CASSLGEGRREQYF.

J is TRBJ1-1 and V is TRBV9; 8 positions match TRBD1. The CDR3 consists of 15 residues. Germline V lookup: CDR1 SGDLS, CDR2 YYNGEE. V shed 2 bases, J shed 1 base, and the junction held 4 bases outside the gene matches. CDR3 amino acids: CASSVSGTGNTEAFF. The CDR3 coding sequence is TGTGCCAGCAGCGTCTCCGGGACAGGGAACACTGAAGCTTTCTTT. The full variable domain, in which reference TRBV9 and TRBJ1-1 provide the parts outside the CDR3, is DSGVTQTPKHLITATGQRVTLRCSPRSGDLSVYWYQQSLDQGLQFLIQYYNGEERAKGNILERFSAQQFPDLHSELNLSSLELGDSALYFCASSVSGTGNTEAFFGQGTRLTVV.

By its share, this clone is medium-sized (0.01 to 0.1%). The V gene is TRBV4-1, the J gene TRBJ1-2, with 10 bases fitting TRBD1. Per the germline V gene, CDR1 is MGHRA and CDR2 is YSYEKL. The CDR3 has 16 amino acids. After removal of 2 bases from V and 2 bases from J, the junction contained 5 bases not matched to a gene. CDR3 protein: CASSQIRTGGNYGYTF. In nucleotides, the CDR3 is TGCGCCAGCAGCCAAATCCGGACAGGGGGGAACTATGGCTACACCTTC.

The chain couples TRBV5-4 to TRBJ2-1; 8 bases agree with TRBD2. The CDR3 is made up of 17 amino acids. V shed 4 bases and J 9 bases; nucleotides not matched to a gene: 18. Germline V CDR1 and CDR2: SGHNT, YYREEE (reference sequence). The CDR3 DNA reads TGTGCCAGCAGCCCGCACCCTCACTGGGCGGGGGGCGGTGAGCAGTTCTTC. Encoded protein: CASSPHPHWAGGGEQFF.